A selection of T cell receptor delta chains follows, all from one sample in a study of Vδ1+ human thymocytes. TCRdb used CATT to re-call clones from the multiplex PCR reads. The sample yields about 25,000 delta-chain clones, 25% to 35% seen once. The specimen sequenced was Vdelta1+ gamma-delta thymocytes from the thymus. The receptors stem from a boy in the first two years of life who had congenital heart surgery. Each CDR3 is given with its conserved first and last residue. Each record gives: J gene, V gene, D gene, clone size, CDR3 protein, CDR3 DNA. A D gene is named only where the DNA matches it firmly. Rows may omit the clone size; those that give it use once, few, many or a size class.

TRDJ1 | TRDV1 | - | medium-sized | CALGESAWATDKLIF | TGTGCTCTTGGGGAATCAGCTTGGGCCACCGATAAACTCATCTTT
TRDJ1 | TRDV1 | TRDD2 | - | CALGELSPSYSLRAKLIF | TGTGCTCTTGGGGAACTATCGCCTTCCTATTCCCTAAGAGCTAAACTCATCTTT
TRDJ1 | TRDV1 | TRDD3 | - | CALGGQTGGWSTDKLIF | TGTGCTCTTGGAGGGCAGACTGGGGGATGGAGCACCGATAAACTCATCTTT
TRDJ1 | TRDV1 | TRDD3 | few | CALGELVVPTGGWYTDKLIF | TGTGCTCTTGGGGAACTAGTTGTACCTACTGGGGGATGGTACACCGATAAACTCATCTTT
TRDJ1 | TRDV1 | - | - | CALGELVLDTDKLIF | TGTGCTCTTGGGGAACTGGTTTTGGACACCGATAAACTCATCTTT
TRDJ1 | TRDV1 | TRDD3 | once | CALGEFRHELGDTHVVDKLIF | TGTGCTCTTGGGGAATTTAGGCATGAACTGGGGGATACACACGTCGTCGATAAACTCATCTTT
TRDJ1 | TRDV1 | TRDD3 | few | CALGEWGGHLGGYRTDKLIF | TGTGCTCTTGGGGAATGGGGAGGCCATCTCGGGGGATACCGCACCGATAAACTCATCTTT
TRDJ1 | TRDV1 | - | many | CALGESEITIPGGVRADKLIF | TGTGCTCTTGGGGAATCTGAGATCACCATCCCAGGGGGCGTCCGCGCCGATAAACTCATCTTT
TRDJ1 | TRDV1 | - | few | CALGPEAFKDMRVDKLIF | TGTGCTCTTGGGCCAGAAGCCTTCAAAGATATGAGAGTCGATAAACTCATCTTT
TRDJ1 | TRDV1 | - | - | CALGGPSPKVALYTDKLIF | TGTGCTCTTGGGGGTCCTTCACCTAAGGTGGCCCTGTACACCGATAAACTCATCTTT
TRDJ1 | TRDV1 | - | - | CALGDPEPRYTDKLIF | TGTGCTCTTGGGGATCCTGAGCCCCGGTACACCGATAAACTCATCTTT
TRDJ1 | TRDV1 | TRDD3 | - | CALGPIFPPTGGYGYTDKLIF | TGTGCTCTTGGACCAATATTTCCTCCCACTGGGGGATACGGGTACACCGATAAACTCATCTTT
TRDJ2 | TRDV1 | TRDD3 | medium-sized | CALGHPFPTGDTATAQLFF | TGTGCTCTTGGACATCCTTTTCCTACGGGGGATACGGCGACAGCACAACTCTTCTTT
TRDJ1 | TRDV1 | TRDD3 | - | CALGGILRGDTRGFYTDKLIF | TGTGCTCTTGGGGGCATACTTAGGGGGGATACGAGGGGCTTTTACACCGATAAACTCATCTTT
TRDJ1 | TRDV1 | TRDD3 | - | CALGELPTWGIMLGDKLIF | TGTGCTCTTGGGGAACTGCCTACTTGGGGGATTATGTTGGGCGATAAACTCATCTTT
TRDJ1 | TRDV1 | TRDD3 | few | CALGAQAPQVGDTQPFDKLIF | TGTGCTCTTGGGGCCCAGGCCCCTCAAGTGGGGGATACGCAACCCTTCGATAAACTCATCTTT
TRDJ1 | TRDV1 | - | few | CALGSRGHATDKLIF | TGTGCTCTTGGGTCAAGGGGGCACGCCACCGATAAACTCATCTTT
TRDJ1 | TRDV1 | TRDD3 | few | CALGVSGGIRSLGYTDKLIF | TGTGCTCTTGGGGTGAGTGGGGGGATACGTTCCCTTGGGTACACCGATAAACTCATCTTT
TRDJ1 | TRDV1 | TRDD3 | few | CALGENYGATGGSDKLIF | TGTGCTCTTGGGGAGAACTACGGGGCAACTGGGGGATCTGATAAACTCATCTTT
TRDJ1 | TRDV1 | TRDD3 | - | CALGETVRPLVLGTSTDKLIF | TGTGCTCTTGGGGAAACGGTCCGCCCCCTAGTACTGGGGACCTCCACCGATAAACTCATCTTT
TRDJ1 | TRDV1 | TRDD3 | - | CALEIFPVQVGDKPLIF | TGTGCTCTTGAAATTTTCCCCGTTCAGGTGGGGGATAAGCCACTCATCTTT
TRDJ1 | TRDV1 | TRDD3 | - | CALGELPHPTGGRKLYTDKLIF | TGTGCTCTTGGGGAACTTCCTCACCCTACTGGGGGACGTAAATTATACACCGATAAACTCATCTTT
TRDJ1 | TRDV1 | - | - | CALGERGGTEADKLIF | TGTGCTCTTGGGGAACGAGGAGGGACAGAGGCCGATAAACTCATCTTT
TRDJ1 | TRDV1 | TRDD3 | - | CALGELPSLILGDIGRSYPDKLIF | TGTGCTCTTGGGGAACTGCCTTCCCTCATACTGGGGGATATTGGAAGGTCGTACCCCGATAAACTCATCTTT
TRDJ2 | TRDV1 | TRDD3 | few | CALGEQSNVLGDTFALTAQLFF | TGTGCTCTTGGGGAACAGTCAAACGTACTGGGGGATACGTTTGCTTTGACAGCACAACTCTTCTTT
TRDJ1 | TRDV1 | TRDD3 | few | CALGLWDLPSTGGYASYTDKLIF | TGTGCTCTTGGGCTCTGGGACCTACCCTCTACTGGGGGATACGCCTCCTACACCGATAAACTCATCTTT
TRDJ1 | TRDV1 | TRDD3 | many | CALGDHTPYWGSLYTDKLIF | TGTGCTCTTGGGGACCATACTCCTTACTGGGGGTCACTGTACACCGATAAACTCATCTTT
TRDJ1 | TRDV1 | TRDD3 | few | CALGELEGIRGRGDKLIF | TGTGCTCTTGGGGAACTAGAGGGGATACGCGGCCGCGGCGATAAACTCATCTTT
TRDJ1 | TRDV1 | - | - | CALGERWATGDKLIF | TGTGCTCTTGGGGAACGCTGGGCTACTGGGGATAAACTCATCTTT
TRDJ1 | TRDV1 | - | - | CALGVLISQSTGDYTDKLIF | TGCGCTCTTGGGGTTCTCATTTCCCAGTCGACTGGAGATTACACCGATAAACTCATCTTT
TRDJ1 | TRDV1 | TRDD3 | few | CALGELWGITYTDKLIF | TGTGCTCTTGGGGAACTTTGGGGGATAACCTACACCGATAAACTCATCTTT
TRDJ1 | TRDV1 | - | - | CALGERPRPSWGLLGTRKCTDKLIF | TGTGCTCTTGGGGAACGTCCCCGGCCTTCCTGGGGATTACTGGGGACACGAAAGTGCACCGATAAACTCATCTTT
TRDJ1 | TRDV1 | TRDD2 | few | CALGDLAPSYWRGDRYTDKLIF | TGTGCTCTTGGGGACCTGGCCCCTTCCTACTGGCGGGGGGATCGTTACACCGATAAACTCATCTTT
TRDJ1 | TRDV1 | TRDD3 | - | CALGDPNGASPGGYEQKLIF | TGTGCTCTTGGGGACCCGAACGGGGCAAGTCCTGGGGGATACGAGCAGAAACTCATCTTT
TRDJ1 | TRDV1 | TRDD3 | few | CALGPCYWGILALGGTDKLIF | TGTGCTCTTGGGCCCTGTTACTGGGGGATATTAGCCCTTGGGGGCACCGATAAACTCATCTTT
TRDJ1 | TRDV1 | TRDD3 | few | CALGELCGDTDTDKLIF | TGTGCTCTTGGGGAACTATGTGGGGATACCGACACCGATAAACTCATCTTT
TRDJ1 | TRDV1 | TRDD3 | - | CALGELVYLGDTNGGPDKLIF | TGTGCTCTTGGGGAACTAGTATATTTGGGGGATACCAACGGGGGGCCCGATAAACTCATCTTT
TRDJ1 | TRDV1 | - | - | CALGQLQGLYTDKLIF | TGTGCTCTTGGGCAACTGCAGGGCCTTTACACCGATAAACTCATCTTT
TRDJ1 | TRDV1 | - | few | CALGESSYHRGLRQVGADKLIF | TGTGCTCTTGGGGAAAGCTCCTACCATCGCGGGCTAAGACAAGTGGGTGCCGATAAACTCATCTTT
TRDJ1 | TRDV1 | TRDD3 | - | CALGDRDPRYWGIEDKKLIF | TGTGCTCTTGGGGACCGCGATCCCCGGTACTGGGGGATAGAAGACAAAAAACTCATCTTT
TRDJ1 | TRDV1 | TRDD3 | few | CALGERTLVLGTFRYKLIF | TGTGCTCTTGGGGAGAGAACTCTCGTACTGGGGACTTTCCGTTATAAACTCATCTTT
TRDJ1 | TRDV1 | TRDD3 | few | CALGEPPPPYWGIPDKLIF | TGTGCTCTTGGGGAACCCCCCCCTCCTTACTGGGGGATACCCGATAAACTCATCTTT
TRDJ1 | TRDV1 | TRDD3 | few | CALGEQALLPTKPEETGGYGRLIF | TGTGCTCTTGGGGAACAGGCGTTGCTTCCCACAAAACCAGAAGAGACTGGGGGATACGGTCGGCTCATCTTT
TRDJ1 | TRDV1 | - | - | CALGTNLGGYEGKLIF | TGTGCTCTTGGGACCAACCTCGGGGGGTACGAGGGGAAACTCATCTTT
TRDJ1 | TRDV1 | TRDD2 | few | CALGSRAFLQTETDKLIF | TGTGCTCTTGGGTCCCGGGCCTTCCTACAGACCGAGACCGATAAACTCATCTTT
TRDJ1 | TRDV1 | TRDD3 | - | CALGVSLTGPQVLGDTADKLIF | TGTGCTCTTGGGGTCTCTCTTACGGGCCCCCAAGTACTGGGGGATACGGCGGATAAACTCATCTTT
TRDJ1 | TRDV1 | TRDD3 | once | CALGEPPPSLGDPEYTDKLIF | TGTGCTCTTGGGGAACCCCCCCCCTCACTGGGGGATCCGGAGTACACCGATAAACTCATCTTT
TRDJ1 | TRDV1 | - | - | CALGEYILRVGLTDKLIF | TGTGCTCTTGGGGAATACATCCTACGAGTAGGGTTGACCGATAAACTCATCTTT
TRDJ1 | TRDV1 | - | - | CALGELLEALGIGDKLIF | TGTGCTCTTGGGGAATTGTTAGAGGCTCTGGGGATTGGAGATAAACTCATCTTT
TRDJ1 | TRDV1 | TRDD2 | - | CALGELFLPTSLLGISDKLIF | TGTGCTCTTGGGGAACTCTTCCTTCCTACGAGCTTACTGGGGATCTCCGATAAACTCATCTTT
TRDJ1 | TRDV1 | - | - | CALGSGDKLIF | TGTGCTCTTGGATCGGGCGATAAACTCATCTTT
TRDJ1 | TRDV1 | - | few | CALGERDRGFLGGGGGHTDKLIF | TGTGCTCTTGGGGAAAGGGACCGGGGCTTCCTAGGAGGTGGTGGGGGACACACCGATAAACTCATCTTT
TRDJ1 | TRDV1 | TRDD3 | - | CALGEIGDTTLTDKLIF | TGTGCTCTTGGGGAAATAGGGGATACGACGTTGACCGATAAACTCATCTTT
TRDJ1 | TRDV1 | - | few | CALGEFILGGTGGLYTDKLIF | TGTGCTCTTGGGGAATTCATCCTTGGGGGGACTGGTGGCCTGTACACCGATAAACTCATCTTT
TRDJ1 | TRDV1 | TRDD3 | - | CALGELGPSPSCRTGGCPSTDKLIF | TGTGCTCTTGGGGAACTAGGCCCCTCACCTTCCTGCCGTACTGGGGGATGCCCCAGCACCGATAAACTCATCTTT